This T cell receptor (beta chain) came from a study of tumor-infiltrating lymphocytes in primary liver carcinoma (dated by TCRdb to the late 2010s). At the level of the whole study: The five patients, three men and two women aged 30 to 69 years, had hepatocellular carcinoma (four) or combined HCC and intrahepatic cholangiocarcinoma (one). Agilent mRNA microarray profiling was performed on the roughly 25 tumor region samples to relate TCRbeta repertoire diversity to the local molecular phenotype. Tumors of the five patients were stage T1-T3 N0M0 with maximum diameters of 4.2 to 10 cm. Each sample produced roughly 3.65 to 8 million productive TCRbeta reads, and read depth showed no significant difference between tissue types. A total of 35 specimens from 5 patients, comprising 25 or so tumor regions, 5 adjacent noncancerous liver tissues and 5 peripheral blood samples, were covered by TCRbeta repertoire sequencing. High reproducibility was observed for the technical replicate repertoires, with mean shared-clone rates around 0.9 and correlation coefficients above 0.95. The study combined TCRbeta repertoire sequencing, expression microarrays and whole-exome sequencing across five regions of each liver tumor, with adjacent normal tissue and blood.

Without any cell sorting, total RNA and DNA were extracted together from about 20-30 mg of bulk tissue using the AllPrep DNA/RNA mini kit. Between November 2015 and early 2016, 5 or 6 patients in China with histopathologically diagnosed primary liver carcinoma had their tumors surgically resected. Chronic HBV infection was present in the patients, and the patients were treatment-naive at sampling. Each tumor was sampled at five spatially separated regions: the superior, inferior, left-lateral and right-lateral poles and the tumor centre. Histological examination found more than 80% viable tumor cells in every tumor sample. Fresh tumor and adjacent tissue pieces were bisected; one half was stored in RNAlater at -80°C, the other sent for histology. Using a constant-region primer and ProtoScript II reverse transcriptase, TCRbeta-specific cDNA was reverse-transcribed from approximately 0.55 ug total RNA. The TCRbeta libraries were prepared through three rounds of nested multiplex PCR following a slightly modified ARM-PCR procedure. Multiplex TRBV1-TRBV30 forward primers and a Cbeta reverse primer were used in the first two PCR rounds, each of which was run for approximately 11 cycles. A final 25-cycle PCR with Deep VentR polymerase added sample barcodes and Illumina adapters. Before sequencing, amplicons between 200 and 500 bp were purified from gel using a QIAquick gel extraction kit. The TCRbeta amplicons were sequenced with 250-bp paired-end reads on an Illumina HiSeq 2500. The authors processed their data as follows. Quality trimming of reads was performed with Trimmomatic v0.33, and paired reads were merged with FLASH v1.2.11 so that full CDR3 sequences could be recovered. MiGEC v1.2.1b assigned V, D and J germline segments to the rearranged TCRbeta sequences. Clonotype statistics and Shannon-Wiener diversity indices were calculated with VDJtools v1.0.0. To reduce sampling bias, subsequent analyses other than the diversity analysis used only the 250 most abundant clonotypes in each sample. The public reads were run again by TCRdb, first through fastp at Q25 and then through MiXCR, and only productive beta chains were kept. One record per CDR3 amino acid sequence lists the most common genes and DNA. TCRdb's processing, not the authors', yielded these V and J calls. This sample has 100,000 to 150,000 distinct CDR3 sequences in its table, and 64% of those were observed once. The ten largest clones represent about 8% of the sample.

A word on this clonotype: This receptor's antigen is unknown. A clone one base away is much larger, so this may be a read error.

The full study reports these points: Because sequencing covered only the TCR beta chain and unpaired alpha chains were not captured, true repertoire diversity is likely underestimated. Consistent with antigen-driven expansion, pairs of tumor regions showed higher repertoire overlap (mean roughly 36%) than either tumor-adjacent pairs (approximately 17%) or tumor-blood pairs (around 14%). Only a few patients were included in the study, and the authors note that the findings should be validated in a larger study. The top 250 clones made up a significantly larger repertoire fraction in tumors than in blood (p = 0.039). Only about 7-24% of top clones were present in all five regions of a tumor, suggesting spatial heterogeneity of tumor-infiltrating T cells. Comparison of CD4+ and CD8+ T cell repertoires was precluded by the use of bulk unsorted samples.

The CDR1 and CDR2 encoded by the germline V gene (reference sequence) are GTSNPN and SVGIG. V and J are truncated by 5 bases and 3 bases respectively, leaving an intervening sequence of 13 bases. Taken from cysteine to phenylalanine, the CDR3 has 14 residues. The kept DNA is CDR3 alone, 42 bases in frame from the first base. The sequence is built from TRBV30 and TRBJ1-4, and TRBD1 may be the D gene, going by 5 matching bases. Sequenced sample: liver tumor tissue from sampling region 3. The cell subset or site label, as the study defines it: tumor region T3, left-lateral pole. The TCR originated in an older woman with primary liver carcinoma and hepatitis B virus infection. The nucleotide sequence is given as TGTGCCTGGGGCCAAGGGACTGCTAATGAAAAACTGTTTTTT. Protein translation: CAWGQGTANEKLFF. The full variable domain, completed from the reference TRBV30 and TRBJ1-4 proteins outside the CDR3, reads SQTIHQWPATLVQPVGSPLSLECTVEGTSNPNLYWYRQAAGRGLQLLFYSVGIGQISSEVPQNLSASRPQDRQFILSSKKLLLSDSGFYLCAWGQGTANEKLFFGSGTQLSVL.